Below are 7 T cell receptor beta chains sequenced from a single sample in a study of OX40 agonist ivuxolimab in advanced cancers. Sequencing used immunoSEQ multiplex PCR; TCRdb keeps in-frame clones, though not all of them. The table has 45,000 to 65,000 clones, 86% seen once; the top ten hold under 8.5%. The sequences come from CD4+ or CD8+ T cells sorted from blood, collected in a trial of the OX40 agonist ivuxolimab. These receptors were collected from an adult with an advanced solid tumor such as melanoma, head and neck, liver or kidney cancer.

The CDR3 sequence: CASGRGQGDFLGAFF. The CDR3 DNA sequence: TGTGCCAGCGGGAGGGGGCAGGGGGATTTCTTGGGAGCTTTCTTT. This sequence joins TRBV9 and TRBJ1-1; 7 bases align to TRBD1. This CDR3 contains 15 residues. Trimming cost V 7 bases and J 10 bases; bases outside gene matches: 19. Germline-derived CDR1 and CDR2 are SGDLS and YYNGEE.

J is TRBJ1-5 and V is TRBV30; weak D call: TRBD1 (5 bases). The CDR3 totals 12 residues. The V end was cut by 4 bases, the J end by 6 bases, with 10 bases between. Germline V gives CDR1 GTSNPN, CDR2 SVGIG (reference sequence). This CDR3 reads CAWTQGGQPQHF. The CDR3, as DNA: TGTGCCTGGACCCAGGGAGGTCAGCCCCAGCATTTT.

V gene TRBV5-4 combines with J gene TRBJ1-4, with D maybe TRBD1 (6 bases). The germline gives CDR1 SGHNT, CDR2 YYREEE (reference sequence). This CDR3 spans 19 amino acids. V was clipped by 3 bases and J by 5 bases, with 26 bases between them. CDR3 DNA: TGTGCCAGCAGCTCATCCCCCACCTCGGTGGAGACAGGCAATGAAAAACTGTTTTTT. This gives the protein CASSSSPTSVETGNEKLFF.

The chain carries TRBV19 and TRBJ1-1, with TRBD1 matching 9 bases. CDR3 length equals 14 residues. The V segment lost 3 bases and the J segment 4 bases; nucleotides outside the gene matches: 3. Germline assignment: CDR1 LNHDA and CDR2 SQIVND (reference sequence). The CDR3 DNA sequence: TGTGCCAGTAGTATTCGGGACAGGGTCACTGAAGCTTTCTTT. Its protein is CASSIRDRVTEAFF.

The chain combines TRBV27 with TRBJ2-1; D possibly corresponds to TRBD1 (6 bases). Looked up from germline, CDR1 is MNHEY and CDR2 is SMNVEV (reference sequence). V was pared by 3 bases and J by 1 base, with 19 bases between. The CDR3 has 18 amino acids. This chain's CDR3 is CASSFQAGSQGSYNEQFF. In DNA, the CDR3 is TGTGCCAGCAGTTTTCAGGCCGGAAGTCAGGGGTCCTACAATGAGCAGTTCTTC.

The genes are TRBV7-7 and TRBJ2-1; 12 bases line up with TRBD2. CDR1 SSHAT and CDR2 FNYEAQ come from the germline V gene (reference sequence). Trimming cost V 2 bases and J 5 bases; bases outside gene matches: 10. This CDR3 is 18 amino acids long. The CDR3 DNA follows: TGTGCCAGCAGCTTACTAGCGGGGGGGCCCGGGAGAAACAATGAGCAGTTCTTC. As protein: CASSLLAGGPGRNNEQFF.

The chain recombines TRBV12-5 with TRBJ1-3, with TRBD1 as a possible D gene (5 bases). CDR1 is LGHNT and CDR2 is FRNRAP in the germline V gene. Trimming cost V 1 base and J 0 bases, with 7 bases left between them. The CDR3 spans 15 residues. This chain's CDR3 is CASGLDGTSGNTIYF. CDR3 DNA sequence: TGTGCTAGTGGTTTGGACGGGACCTCTGGAAACACCATATATTTT. Looking up the rest from reference TRBV12-5 and TRBJ1-3 gives the full variable domain: DARVTQTPRHKVTEMGQEVTMRCQPILGHNTVFWYRQTMMQGLELLAYFRNRAPLDDSGMPKDRFSAEMPDATLATLKIQPSEPRDSAVYFCASGLDGTSGNTIYFGEGSWLTVV.